This entry lists 25 T cell receptor beta chains sequenced from one sample in a study of brain metastases from non-small cell lung cancer. Measured with immunoSEQ multiplex PCR; TCRdb has only the in-frame clones, and not every one. The sample shows a few thousand clones, roughly 82% of them seen only once. The sample consisted of tumor-adjacent normal tissue. These receptors were taken from a donor at least 40 years old with non-small cell lung cancer.

The rearrangement uses TRBV5-6 and TRBJ1-1; D gene uncertain. Looked up from germline, CDR1 is SGHDT and CDR2 is YYEEEE. Trimming pared 3 bases from V and 7 bases from J, leaving 13 bases between. This CDR3 is built from 13 residues. The CDR3 loop reads CASSSFQVNEAFF. CDR3 bases: TGTGCCAGCAGCTCGTTTCAGGTCAATGAAGCTTTCTTT.

J is TRBJ2-5 and V is TRBV18, with TRBD2 identical over 12 bases. Germline V lookup: CDR1 KGHSH, CDR2 LQKENI. The CDR3 runs to 19 residues. Losses at the gene ends were 4 bases for V and 2 bases for J; bases not matched to a gene: 14. CDR3 in amino acids: CASSRTMTSGGGYQETQYF. Written as DNA, the CDR3 is TGTGCCAGCTCACGAACGATGACTAGCGGGGGAGGATATCAAGAGACCCAGTACTTC.

The rearrangement joins TRBV18 to TRBJ2-2; D is unclear. V dropped 6 bases and J dropped 0 bases, with 14 bases sitting between them. The CDR3 has 16 residues. Germline V gene sequence: CDR1 KGHSH, CDR2 LQKENI. CDR3 loop: CASSYLGISNTGELFF. The DNA of the CDR3 is TGTGCCAGCTCCTATCTGGGGATCTCGAACACCGGGGAGCTGTTTTTT. Full variable domain (rest looked up from reference TRBV18 and TRBJ2-2): NAGVMQNPRHLVRRRGQEARLRCSPMKGHSHVYWYRQLPEEGLKFMVYLQKENIIDESGMPKERFSAEFPKEGPSILRIQQVVRGDSAAYFCASSYLGISNTGELFFGEGSRLTVL.

The chain couples TRBV12-3 or TRBV12-4 to TRBJ2-2; possibly TRBD1 for D (6 bases). V was clipped by 6 bases and J by 7 bases, with 12 bases between them. This CDR3 contains 13 residues. CDR3 nucleotide sequence: TGTGCCAGCAGAGGGGCAGGGGTCGGGGAGCTGTTTTTT. It yields the protein CASRGAGVGELFF.

The chain employs TRBV2 and TRBJ1-2; TRBD1 matches 7 bases. In germline, CDR1 is SNHLY, CDR2 FYNNEI. The CDR3 sequence is 13 residues long. J was trimmed by 6 bases and V by 6 bases; bases with no gene match: 7. CDR3 in amino acids: CASRATGVDGYTF. CDR3 DNA sequence: TGTGCCAGCAGAGCTACAGGGGTAGATGGCTACACCTTC.

This clone was recorded only once. J is TRBJ2-2 and V is TRBV3-1 (or the pseudogene TRBV3-2); D gene ambiguous. Trimming left V 8 bases short and J 3 bases short, with 7 bases between. Germline CDR1 is LGHDT and CDR2 is YNNKEL (reference sequence). The CDR3 extends over 12 amino acids. The DNA for the CDR3 is TGTGCCAGCGAGAGTTACACCGGGGAGCTGTTTTTT. This encodes CASESYTGELFF.

The CDR3 is CASTGTEHQPQHF. CDR3 DNA sequence: TGTGCCAGCACCGGGACGGAGCATCAGCCCCAGCATTTT. The chain uses TRBV6-5 and TRBJ1-5; perhaps TRBD1 as D (5 bases). Germline V CDR1 and CDR2: MNHEY, SVGAGI. The V gene lost 7 bases and the J gene lost 5 bases, with 12 bases spanning the gap. The CDR3 is 13 amino acids.

V is TRBV7-6 and J is TRBJ1-2, with a weak D call TRBD1 (5 bases). This CDR3 region has 13 residues. CDR1 is SGHVS, CDR2 FNYEAQ, per germline. The germline V and J ends were trimmed by 1 base and 4 bases, with 7 bases remaining between them. This CDR3 reads CASSLGGPYGYTF. The CDR3 DNA reads TGTGCCAGCAGCTTAGGGGGCCCCTATGGCTACACCTTC.

This sequence joins TRBV18 and TRBJ2-4; no clear D gene. The CDR3 loop spans 14 amino acids. The ends were cut back, 0 bases at V and 4 bases at J, with 7 bases in the middle. CDR1 is KGHSH, CDR2 LQKENI, per germline. The CDR3 bases are TGTGCCAGCTCACCACCCAGTACAAAAAACATTCAGTACTTC. Its translation: CASSPPSTKNIQYF.

On this clone itself: An end of the junction does not agree with germline; a read error may underlie this. V is TRBV27 and J is TRBJ2-1; the match to TRBD1 covers 7 bases. The germline V gene has CDR1 MNHEY and CDR2 SMNVEV (reference sequence). This CDR3 has 14 amino acids. The CDR3 sequence is CAGRRGGVNNEQFF. CDR3 coding DNA: TGTGCCGGCAGACGAGGGGGCGTAAACAATGAGCAGTTCTTC.

The chain has TRBV3-1 (or the pseudogene TRBV3-2) and TRBJ2-1, with 8 bases fitting TRBD2. With 4 bases clipped from V and 9 bases from J, the junction kept 8 bases outside the gene matches. In germline, CDR1 is LGHDT, CDR2 YNNKEL (reference sequence). The CDR3 covers 14 residues. The CDR3 loop reads CASSRNGRGGEQFF. CDR3 in DNA: TGTGCCAGCAGCCGAAACGGTCGGGGGGGTGAGCAGTTCTTC.

The chain uses TRBV7-3 and TRBJ2-5, with 8 bases identical to TRBD1. The CDR3 is 13 residues long. Germline CDR1 and CDR2: SGHTA and FQGTGA. The junction had 2 bases not matched to a gene; V was cut back by 5 bases and J by 3 bases. In nucleotides, the CDR3 is TGTGCCAGCAGCACGGACAGGGAAGAGACCCAGTACTTC. Translation: CASSTDREETQYF.

The V gene is TRBV9, the J gene TRBJ1-3; the D gene is possibly TRBD1 (5 bases). Germline CDR1 SGDLS, CDR2 YYNGEE. The CDR3 length is 15 residues. Trimming took off 7 bases at V and 4 bases at J, with 18 bases between the two ends. CDR3 sequence (DNA): TGTGCCAGCGGGCCTCTGAGGGGAGAGGGAAACACCATATATTTT. It specifies CASGPLRGEGNTIYF.

This chain joins TRBV3-1 (or the pseudogene TRBV3-2) and TRBJ2-5, with unresolved D. The V and J ends lost 5 bases and 5 bases respectively, with 9 bases between them. This CDR3 has 12 residues. In germline, CDR1 is LGHDT, CDR2 YNNKEL (reference sequence). The CDR3 DNA reads TGTGCCAGCAGCACTCATGGGGAGACCCAGTACTTC. This sequence encodes CASSTHGETQYF.

The chain couples TRBV21-1 to TRBJ1-5. TRBV21-1 is termed a pseudogene. The CDR3 totals 9 residues. CDR3 loop: CASTPPQHF. The CDR3 nucleotides are TGTGCCAGCACGCCGCCCCAGCATTTT.

The chain joins TRBV7-8 to TRBJ1-3, with D possibly being TRBD1 (5 bases). The V end was cut by 3 bases, the J end by 3 bases, with 12 bases between. Germline CDR1 is SGHVS and CDR2 is FQNEAQ. This CDR3 region has 15 residues. CDR3 DNA sequence: TGTGCCAGCAGCTTCAGGGAAGGCGATGGAAACACCATATATTTT. Its translation: CASSFREGDGNTIYF.

The J gene is TRBJ2-1, the V gene TRBV21-1. TRBV21-1 is labeled a pseudogene. The CDR3 runs 15 residues. CDR3 residues: CASSSHGFPYNEQFF. The CDR3 DNA follows: TGTGCCAGCAGCTCCCATGGGTTCCCCTACAATGAGCAGTTCTTC.

The V and J genes are TRBV7-2 and TRBJ1-1; D uncertain. Trimming left V 7 bases short and J 5 bases short, with 17 bases between. CDR1 and CDR2 (germline): SGHTA, FQGNSA. The CDR3 contains 14 residues. CDR3 sequence: CASTPVAFHTEAFF. CDR3 sequence (DNA): TGTGCCAGCACCCCTGTCGCCTTTCATACTGAAGCTTTCTTT.

The rearrangement uses TRBV29-1 and TRBJ1-1; D gene ambiguous. V lost 7 bases and J 10 bases, leaving 19 bases between the germline ends. Germline lookup yields CDR1 SQVTM and CDR2 ANQGSEA. The CDR3 extends over 12 amino acids. DNA of the CDR3: TGCAGCGCTAAACCCGGGGATGGAGGAGCTTTCTTT. Protein sequence: CSAKPGDGGAFF.

The genes are TRBV6-6 and TRBJ1-2; D is uncertain. V gave up 4 bases and J gave up 6 bases, with 12 bases separating them. CDR3 length: 13 amino acids. From germline, CDR1 is MNHNY and CDR2 SVGAGI (reference sequence). Written as DNA, the CDR3 is TGTGCCAGCAGTTCGTACTTGTCGAATGGCTACACCTTC. This translates into CASSSYLSNGYTF.

The chain links TRBV27 to TRBJ1-1; TRBD1 agrees at 11 bases. The germline CDR1 and CDR2 sequences are MNHEY and SMNVEV (reference sequence). The ends lost 5 bases at V and 7 bases at J; junction bases unmatched: 9. The CDR3 has 15 amino acids. The CDR3 DNA follows: TGTGCCAGCAGTCGGCGGACAGGGGGCTCGAGTGAAGCTTTCTTT. Its protein is CASSRRTGGSSEAFF.

Notes on this clone: At the DNA level, this CDR3 is encoded by other sequences in the same sample as well. The V gene is TRBV9, the J gene TRBJ2-3; 7 bases agree with TRBD1. Germline-derived CDR1 and CDR2 are SGDLS and YYNGEE. After removal of 0 bases from V and 1 base from J, the junction contained 2 bases not matched to a gene. The CDR3 is made up of 15 amino acids. The CDR3 here is CASSVEQGRTDTQYF. CDR3 coding DNA: TGTGCCAGCAGCGTAGAACAGGGGCGCACAGATACGCAGTATTTT.

The chain links TRBV18 to TRBJ2-5; D remains unclear. The germline gives CDR1 KGHSH, CDR2 LQKENI. V gave up 6 bases and J gave up 1 base, with 9 bases separating them. The CDR3 has 13 residues. CDR3 in amino acids: CASSTPTQETQYF. In nucleotides, the CDR3 is TGTGCCAGCTCCACACCCACCCAAGAGACCCAGTACTTC.

This clone was seen a few times. The V and J genes are TRBV2 and TRBJ1-4, with D possibly TRBD1 on 6 matching bases. Trimming removed 3 bases at V and 4 bases at J, with 12 bases between. The length of the CDR3 is 15 residues. Germline V CDR1 and CDR2: SNHLY, FYNNEI. CDR3 loop: CASSELRGDNEKLFF. The CDR3, as DNA: TGTGCCAGCAGTGAGCTCAGGGGAGATAATGAAAAACTGTTTTTT.

J is TRBJ2-3 and V is TRBV7-9; 8 bases are a match to TRBD2. There are 16 residues in the CDR3. Losses at the gene ends were 8 bases for V and 4 bases for J; bases not matched to a gene: 14. The germline CDR1 and CDR2 sequences are SEHNR and FQNEAQ (reference sequence). The CDR3, as DNA: TGTGCCAGCTCCGGGAGGGGGGCGGTTATGGCAGATACGCAGTATTTT. Protein product: CASSGRGAVMADTQYF.